This T cell receptor (beta chain) was retrieved from a study of blood T cell repertoires in COVID-19. The CDR3 contains 14 residues. CDR1 and CDR2 from the germline V gene are SGHRS and YFSETQ. Trimming stripped 1 base from V and 4 bases from J, with 9 bases between. Sequencing was performed with immunoSEQ multiplex PCR; in TCRdb, only in-frame clones are kept and a portion is missing. The data contain about 220,000 clones, roughly 85% of them singletons. The material sequenced was peripheral blood. The sequence was obtained from a woman aged 70 to 79 with COVID-19, enrolled during active disease. The genes are TRBV5-1 and TRBJ1-3; D is perhaps TRBD1 (6 bases). The CDR3 is CASSLRGTGNTIYF. The CDR3 DNA follows: TGCGCCAGCAGCTTGAGGGGGACGGGAAACACCATATATTTT.